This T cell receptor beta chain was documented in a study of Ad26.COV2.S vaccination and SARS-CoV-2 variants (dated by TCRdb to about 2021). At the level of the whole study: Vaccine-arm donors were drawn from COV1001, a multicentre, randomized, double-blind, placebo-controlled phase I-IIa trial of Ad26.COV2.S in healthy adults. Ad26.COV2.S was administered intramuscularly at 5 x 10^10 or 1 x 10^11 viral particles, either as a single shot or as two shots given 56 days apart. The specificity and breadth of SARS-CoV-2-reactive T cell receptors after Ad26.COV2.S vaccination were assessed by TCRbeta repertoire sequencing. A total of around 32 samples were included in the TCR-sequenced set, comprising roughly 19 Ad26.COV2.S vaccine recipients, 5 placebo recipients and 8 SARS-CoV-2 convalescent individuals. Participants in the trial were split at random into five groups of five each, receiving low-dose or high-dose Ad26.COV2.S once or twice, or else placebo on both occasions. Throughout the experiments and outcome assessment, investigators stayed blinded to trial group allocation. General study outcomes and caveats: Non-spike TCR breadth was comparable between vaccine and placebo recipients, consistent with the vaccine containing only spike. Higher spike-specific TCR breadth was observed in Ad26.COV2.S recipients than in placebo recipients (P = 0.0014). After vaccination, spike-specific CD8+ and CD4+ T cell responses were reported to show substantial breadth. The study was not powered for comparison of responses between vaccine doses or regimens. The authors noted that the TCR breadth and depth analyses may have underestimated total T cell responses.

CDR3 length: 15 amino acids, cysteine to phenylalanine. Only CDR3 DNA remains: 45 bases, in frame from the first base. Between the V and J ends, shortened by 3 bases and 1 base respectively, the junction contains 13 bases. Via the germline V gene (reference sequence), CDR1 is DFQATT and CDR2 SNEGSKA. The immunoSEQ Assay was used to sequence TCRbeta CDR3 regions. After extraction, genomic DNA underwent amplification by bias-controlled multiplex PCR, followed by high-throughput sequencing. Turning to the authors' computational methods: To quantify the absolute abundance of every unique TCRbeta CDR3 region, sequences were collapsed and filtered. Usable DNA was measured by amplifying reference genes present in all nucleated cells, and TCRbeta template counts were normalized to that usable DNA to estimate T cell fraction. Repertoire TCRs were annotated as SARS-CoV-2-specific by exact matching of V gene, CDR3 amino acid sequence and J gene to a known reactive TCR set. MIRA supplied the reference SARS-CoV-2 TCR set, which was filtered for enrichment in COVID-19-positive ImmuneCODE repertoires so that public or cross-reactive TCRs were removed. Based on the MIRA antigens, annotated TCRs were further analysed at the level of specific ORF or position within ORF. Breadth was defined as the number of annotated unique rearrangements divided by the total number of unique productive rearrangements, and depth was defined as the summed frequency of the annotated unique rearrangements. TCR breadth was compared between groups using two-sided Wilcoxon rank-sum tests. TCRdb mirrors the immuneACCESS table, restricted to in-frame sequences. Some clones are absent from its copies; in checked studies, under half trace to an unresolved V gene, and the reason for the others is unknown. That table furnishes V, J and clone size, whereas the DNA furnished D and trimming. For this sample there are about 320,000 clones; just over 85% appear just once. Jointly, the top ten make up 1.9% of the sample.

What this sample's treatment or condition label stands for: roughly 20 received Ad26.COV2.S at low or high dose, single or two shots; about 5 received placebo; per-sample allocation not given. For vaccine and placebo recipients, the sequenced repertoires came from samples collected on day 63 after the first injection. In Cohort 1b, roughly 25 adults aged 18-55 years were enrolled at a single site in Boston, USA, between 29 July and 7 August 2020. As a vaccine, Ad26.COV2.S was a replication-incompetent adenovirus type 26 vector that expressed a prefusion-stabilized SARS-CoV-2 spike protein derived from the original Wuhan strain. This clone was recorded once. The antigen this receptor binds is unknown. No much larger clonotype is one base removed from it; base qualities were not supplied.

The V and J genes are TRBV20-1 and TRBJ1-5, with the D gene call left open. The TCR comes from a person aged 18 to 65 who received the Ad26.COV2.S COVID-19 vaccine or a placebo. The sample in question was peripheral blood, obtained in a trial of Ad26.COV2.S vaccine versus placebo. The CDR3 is CSASSGRTSNQPQHF. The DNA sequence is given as TGCAGTGCTAGTTCGGGGAGAACGAGCAATCAGCCCCAGCATTTT.